A single sample is the source of the 10 T cell receptor beta chains below, sequenced in a study of blood T cell repertoires in COVID-19. The table came from immunoSEQ multiplex PCR; TCRdb's copy has only in-frame clones and leaves some out. This table holds roughly 350,000 clones, 88% found once. Sequencing was carried out using peripheral blood. Receptors were obtained from a woman aged 50 to 60 with active or convalescent COVID-19.

The rearrangement joins TRBV7-2 to TRBJ1-2; no clear D. V lost 1 base and J lost 8, with 11 bases in between. Germline assignment: CDR1 SGHTA and CDR2 FQGNSA. CDR3 length: 13 residues. The CDR3: CASSLVRARGYTF. The CDR3 region has the DNA TGTGCCAGCAGCTTAGTCAGAGCTAGAGGCTACACCTTC.

The chain uses TRBV7-2 and TRBJ1-1; D is undetermined. V lost 0 bases, J lost 3 bases, and 8 bases lay in between. Germline V CDR1 and CDR2: SGHTA, FQGNSA. This CDR3 spans 14 amino acids. The CDR3 region is CASSLAVQYTEAFF. DNA for the CDR3: TGTGCCAGCAGCTTAGCGGTACAGTACACTGAAGCTTTCTTT.

This clone occurred a few times. J is TRBJ1-1 and V is TRBV18; D gene uncertain. CDR1 KGHSH and CDR2 LQKENI come from the germline V gene. The CDR3 loop spans 13 amino acids. Trimming pared 6 bases from V and 6 bases from J, leaving 14 bases between. The CDR3 loop is CASSQREGSEAFF. For the CDR3, the DNA is TGTGCCAGCTCTCAACGCGAGGGTTCTGAAGCTTTCTTT.

This clone was counted only a few times. V usage is TRBV19 and J usage is TRBJ2-2, with no clear D. V dropped 3 bases and J dropped 5 bases, with 7 bases sitting between them. This CDR3 contains 13 residues. CDR1 and CDR2 from the germline V gene are LNHDA and SQIVND (reference sequence). CDR3 DNA sequence: TGTGCCAGTAGTATCGCCAGGACCGGGGAGCTGTTTTTT. Translation gives CASSIARTGELFF.

V is TRBV6-6 and J is TRBJ1-6, with 8 bases matching TRBD1. V shed 5 bases and J 10 bases; nucleotides not matched to a gene: 4. Germline-derived CDR1 and CDR2 are MNHNY and SVGAGI (reference sequence). This CDR3 has 13 residues. DNA of the CDR3: TGTGCCAGCAGTCAGGGGGCTGGCTCACCCCTCCACTTT. Protein: CASSQGAGSPLHF.

This clone was recorded a few times. CDR3 bases: TGTGCCAGCTTAAGTGACAGGGGCTATGGCTACACCTTC. Translation gives CASLSDRGYGYTF. The chain combines TRBV2 with TRBJ1-2; 8 positions match TRBD1. Germline V CDR1 and CDR2: SNHLY, FYNNEI. The CDR3 runs 13 residues. The J segment lost 4 bases and the V segment lost 8 bases, leaving 6 bases of the junction unmatched.

The chain is built from TRBV4-1 and TRBJ2-7; no reliable D call. Germline CDR1 and CDR2: MGHRA and YSYEKL. The CDR3 runs 13 residues. Between the trimmed V and J ends, which lost 1 base and 4 bases, there was a span of 8 bases. The CDR3: CASSQGSRYEQYF. CDR3 nucleotide sequence: TGCGCCAGCAGCCAAGGTAGTCGGTACGAGCAGTACTTC.

CDR3 DNA: TGTGCCAGTAGTATGCCAGGGTACATCACTGAAGCTTTCTTT. Translated, it gives CASSMPGYITEAFF. This rearrangement joins TRBV19 to TRBJ1-1; maybe TRBD1 (5 bases). The CDR3 covers 14 residues. The germline gives CDR1 LNHDA, CDR2 SQIVND (reference sequence). Deletions cut 3 bases from V and 4 bases from J, with 12 bases between.

This clone was found once. The V call is TRBV18, the J call TRBJ1-2, with 8 nucleotides matching TRBD1. Germline V lookup: CDR1 KGHSH, CDR2 LQKENI. V lost 3 bases to trimming and J lost 6 bases; unmatched junction nucleotides: 6. The CDR3 has 14 amino acids. The CDR3 DNA reads as TGTGCCAGCTCACCCGGGACAGGTTCAAATGGCTACACCTTC. Translated, it gives CASSPGTGSNGYTF.

CDR3 bases: TGTGCCAGCAGCCCGACACAGGGGACAGGGGGCAAAGCTTTCTTT. It translates to CASSPTQGTGGKAFF. This chain connects TRBV3-1 (or the pseudogene TRBV3-2) to TRBJ1-1; TRBD1 matches 12 bases. Unmatched junction bases numbered 9, after V lost 4 bases and J lost 9 bases. Germline CDR1 LGHDT, CDR2 YNNKEL (reference sequence). This CDR3 comprises 15 residues.